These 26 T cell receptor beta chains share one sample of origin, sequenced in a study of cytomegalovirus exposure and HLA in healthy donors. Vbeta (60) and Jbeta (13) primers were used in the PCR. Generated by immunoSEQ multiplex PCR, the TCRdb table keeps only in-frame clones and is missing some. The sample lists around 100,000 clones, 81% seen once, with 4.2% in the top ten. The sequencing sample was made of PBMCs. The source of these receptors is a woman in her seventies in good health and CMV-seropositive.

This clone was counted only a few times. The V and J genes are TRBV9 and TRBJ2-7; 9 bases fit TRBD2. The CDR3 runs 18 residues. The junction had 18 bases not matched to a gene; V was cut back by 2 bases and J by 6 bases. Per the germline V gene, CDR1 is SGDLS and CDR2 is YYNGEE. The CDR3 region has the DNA TGTGCCAGCAGCGTGGCTAGCGGGGACGGGGTCGGAGGTCGCGAGCAGTACTTC. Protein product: CASSVASGDGVGGREQYF.

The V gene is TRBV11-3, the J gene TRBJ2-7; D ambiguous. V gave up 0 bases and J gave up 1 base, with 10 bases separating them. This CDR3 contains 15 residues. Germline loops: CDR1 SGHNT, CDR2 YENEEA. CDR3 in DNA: TGTGCCAGCAGCTTAGAGACCTCCAGGTCCTACGAGCAGTACTTC. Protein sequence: CASSLETSRSYEQYF.

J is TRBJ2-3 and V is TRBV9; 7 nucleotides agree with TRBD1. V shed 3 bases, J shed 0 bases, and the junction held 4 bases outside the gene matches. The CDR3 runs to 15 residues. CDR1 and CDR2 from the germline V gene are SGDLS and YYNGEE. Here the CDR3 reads CASSDRDRSTDTQYF. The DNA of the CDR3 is TGTGCCAGCAGCGACCGGGACAGAAGCACAGATACGCAGTATTTT.

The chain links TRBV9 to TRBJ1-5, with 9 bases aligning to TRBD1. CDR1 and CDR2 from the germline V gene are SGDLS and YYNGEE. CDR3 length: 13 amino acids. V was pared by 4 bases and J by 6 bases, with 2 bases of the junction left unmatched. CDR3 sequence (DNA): TGTGCCAGCAGCCCGACAGGGGGTCAGCCCCAGCATTTT. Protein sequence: CASSPTGGQPQHF.

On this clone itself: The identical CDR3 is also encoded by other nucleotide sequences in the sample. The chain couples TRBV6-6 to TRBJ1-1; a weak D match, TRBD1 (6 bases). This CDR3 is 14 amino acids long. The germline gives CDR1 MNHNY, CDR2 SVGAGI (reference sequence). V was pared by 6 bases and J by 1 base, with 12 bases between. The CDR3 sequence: CASRDDRRNTEAFF. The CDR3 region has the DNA TGTGCCAGCAGAGACGACAGGAGGAACACTGAAGCTTTCTTT.

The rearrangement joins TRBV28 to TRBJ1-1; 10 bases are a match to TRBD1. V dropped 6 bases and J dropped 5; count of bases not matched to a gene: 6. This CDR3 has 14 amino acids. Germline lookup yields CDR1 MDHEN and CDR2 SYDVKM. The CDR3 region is CASSLDRGHTEAFF. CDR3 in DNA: TGTGCCAGCAGCCTTGACAGGGGGCATACTGAAGCTTTCTTT.

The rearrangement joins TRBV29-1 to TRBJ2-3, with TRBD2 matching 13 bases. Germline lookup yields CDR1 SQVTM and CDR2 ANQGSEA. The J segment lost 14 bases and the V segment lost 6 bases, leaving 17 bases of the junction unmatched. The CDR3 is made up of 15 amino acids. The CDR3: CSVRGLAGEPGGRYF. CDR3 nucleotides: TGCAGCGTCCGCGGACTAGCGGGAGAGCCCGGAGGTCGGTATTTT.

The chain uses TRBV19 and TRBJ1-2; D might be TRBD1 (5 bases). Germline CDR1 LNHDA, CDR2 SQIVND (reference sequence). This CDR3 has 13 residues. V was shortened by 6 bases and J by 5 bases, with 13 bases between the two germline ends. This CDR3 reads CASSEGLYYGYTF. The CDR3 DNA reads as TGTGCCAGTAGCGAGGGACTGTATTATGGCTACACCTTC.

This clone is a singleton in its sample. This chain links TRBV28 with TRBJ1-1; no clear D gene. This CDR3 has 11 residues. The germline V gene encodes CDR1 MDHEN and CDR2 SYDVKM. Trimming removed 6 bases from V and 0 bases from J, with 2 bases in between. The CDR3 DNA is TGTGCCAGCAGCGTGAACACTGAAGCTTTCTTT. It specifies CASSVNTEAFF.

Written as DNA, the CDR3 is TGTGCCAGCAGGACGGCGTGGGGAGGTTTAGGCACTGAAGCTTTCTTT. Encoded protein: CASRTAWGGLGTEAFF. The gene calls are TRBV7-9 and TRBJ1-1; no clear D gene. Per the germline V gene, CDR1 is SEHNR and CDR2 is FQNEAQ (reference sequence). V shed 6 bases and J shed 4 bases, with 21 bases lying between them. The CDR3 contains 16 residues.

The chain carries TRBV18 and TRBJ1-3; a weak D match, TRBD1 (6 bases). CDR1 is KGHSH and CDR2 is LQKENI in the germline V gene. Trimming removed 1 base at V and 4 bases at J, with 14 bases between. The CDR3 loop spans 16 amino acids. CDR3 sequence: CASSPRSSGVGNTIYF. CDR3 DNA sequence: TGTGCCAGCTCACCACGGTCCTCAGGGGTCGGAAACACCATATATTTT.

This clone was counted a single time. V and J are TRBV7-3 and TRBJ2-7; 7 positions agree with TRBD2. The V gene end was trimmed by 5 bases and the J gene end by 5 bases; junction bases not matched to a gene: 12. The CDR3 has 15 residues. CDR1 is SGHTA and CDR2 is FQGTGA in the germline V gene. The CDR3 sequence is CASSRTSGAGDEQYF. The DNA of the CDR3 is TGTGCCAGCAGCCGAACCTCCGGTGCGGGGGACGAGCAGTACTTC.

The DNA of the CDR3 is TGTGCCAGCAGCCCAATGGGCCCAGAGACCCAGTACTTC. Encoded protein: CASSPMGPETQYF. V and J are TRBV7-2 and TRBJ2-5; no definite D call. V lost 5 bases and J 4 bases, leaving 11 bases between the germline ends. Per germline, CDR1 SGHTA and CDR2 FQGNSA. The CDR3 loop spans 13 amino acids.

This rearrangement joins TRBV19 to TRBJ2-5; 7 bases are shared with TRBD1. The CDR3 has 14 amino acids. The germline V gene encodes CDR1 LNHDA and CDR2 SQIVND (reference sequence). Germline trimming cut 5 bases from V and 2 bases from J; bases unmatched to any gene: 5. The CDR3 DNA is TGTGCCAGTAGTCCCCGGGACAGACAAGAGACCCAGTACTTC. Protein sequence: CASSPRDRQETQYF.

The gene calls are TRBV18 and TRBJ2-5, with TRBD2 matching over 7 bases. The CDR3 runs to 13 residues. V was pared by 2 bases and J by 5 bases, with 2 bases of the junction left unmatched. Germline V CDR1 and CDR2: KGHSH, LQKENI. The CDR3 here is CASSPGRGETQYF. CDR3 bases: TGTGCCAGCTCACCAGGGCGGGGGGAGACCCAGTACTTC. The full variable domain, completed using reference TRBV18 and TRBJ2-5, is NAGVMQNPRHLVRRRGQEARLRCSPMKGHSHVYWYRQLPEEGLKFMVYLQKENIIDESGMPKERFSAEFPKEGPSILRIQQVVRGDSAAYFCASSPGRGETQYFGPGTRLLVL.

The CDR3 bases are TGTGCCACCAGCAGAGAATCAGGGGGCTATGGCTACACCTTC. Translated, it gives CATSRESGGYGYTF. The chain employs TRBV15 and TRBJ1-2; 7 nucleotides match TRBD1. CDR3 length: 14 amino acids. With 0 bases clipped from V and 4 bases from J, the junction kept 2 bases outside the gene matches. Germline CDR1 LNHNV, CDR2 YYDKDF (reference sequence).

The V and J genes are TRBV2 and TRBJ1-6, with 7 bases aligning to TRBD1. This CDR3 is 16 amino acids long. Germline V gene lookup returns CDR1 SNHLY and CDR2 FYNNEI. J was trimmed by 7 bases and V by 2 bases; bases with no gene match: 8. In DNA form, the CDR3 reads TGTGCCAGCAGTGAAAGTACAGGGGCGTACAATTCACCCCTCCACTTT. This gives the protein CASSESTGAYNSPLHF. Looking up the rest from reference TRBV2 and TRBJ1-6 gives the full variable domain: EPEVTQTPSHQVTQMGQEVILRCVPISNHLYFYWYRQILGQKVEFLVSFYNNEISEKSEIFDDQFSVERPDGSNFTLKIRSTKLEDSAMYFCASSESTGAYNSPLHFGNGTRLTVT.

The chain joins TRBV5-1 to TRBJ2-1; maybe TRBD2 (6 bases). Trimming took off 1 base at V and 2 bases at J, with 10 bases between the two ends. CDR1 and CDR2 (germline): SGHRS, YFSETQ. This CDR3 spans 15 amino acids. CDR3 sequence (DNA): TGCGCCAGCAGCTTGCCGGACTACCCCTACAATGAGCAGTTCTTC. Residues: CASSLPDYPYNEQFF.

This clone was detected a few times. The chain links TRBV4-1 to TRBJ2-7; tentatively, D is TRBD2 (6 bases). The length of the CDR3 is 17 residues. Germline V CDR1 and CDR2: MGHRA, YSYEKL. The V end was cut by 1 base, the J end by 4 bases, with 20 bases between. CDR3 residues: CASSQGNSGVRIYEQYF. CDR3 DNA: TGCGCCAGCAGCCAAGGGAATAGCGGTGTAAGGATTTACGAGCAGTACTTC.

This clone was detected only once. The CDR3 nucleotides are TGTGCCAGCAGCGCCCAGGGCAATCAGCCCCAGCATTTT. It yields the protein CASSAQGNQPQHF. The chain carries TRBV7-2 and TRBJ1-5; D is ambiguous. The CDR3 runs to 13 residues. V gave up 5 bases and J gave up 2 bases, with 7 bases separating them. Germline CDR1 reads SGHTA; CDR2 reads FQGNSA.

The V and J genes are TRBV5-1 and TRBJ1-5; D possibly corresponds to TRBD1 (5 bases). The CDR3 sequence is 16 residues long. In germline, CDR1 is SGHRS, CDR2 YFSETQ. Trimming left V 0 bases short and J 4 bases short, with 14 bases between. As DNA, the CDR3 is TGCGCCAGCAGCTTGGGCCCAGGGACTGGTAATCAGCCCCAGCATTTT. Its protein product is CASSLGPGTGNQPQHF. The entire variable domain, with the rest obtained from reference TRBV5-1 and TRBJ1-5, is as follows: KAGVTQTPRYLIKTRGQQVTLSCSPISGHRSVSWYQQTPGQGLQFLFEYFSETQRNKGNFPGRFSGRQFSNSRSEMNVSTLELGDSALYLCASSLGPGTGNQPQHFGDGTRLSIL.

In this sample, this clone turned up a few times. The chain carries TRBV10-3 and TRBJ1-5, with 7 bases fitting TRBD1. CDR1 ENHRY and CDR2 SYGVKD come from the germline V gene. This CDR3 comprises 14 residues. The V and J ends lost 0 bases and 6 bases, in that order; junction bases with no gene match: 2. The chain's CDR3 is CAISESTGSQPQHF. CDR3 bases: TGTGCCATCAGTGAGTCGACAGGGAGTCAGCCCCAGCATTTT.

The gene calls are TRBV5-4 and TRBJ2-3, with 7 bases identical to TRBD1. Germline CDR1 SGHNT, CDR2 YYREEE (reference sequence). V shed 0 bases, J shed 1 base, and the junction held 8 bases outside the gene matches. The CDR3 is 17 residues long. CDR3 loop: CASSLDNRDSGTDTQYF. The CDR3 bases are TGTGCCAGCAGCTTGGACAATAGGGACAGCGGCACAGATACGCAGTATTTT.

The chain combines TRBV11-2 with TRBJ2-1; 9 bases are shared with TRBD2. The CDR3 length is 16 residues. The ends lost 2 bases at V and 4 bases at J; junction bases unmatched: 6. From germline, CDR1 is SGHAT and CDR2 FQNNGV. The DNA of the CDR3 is TGTGCCAGCAGCTTATTGGCGGGAGGGTTATACAATGAGCAGTTCTTC. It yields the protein CASSLLAGGLYNEQFF. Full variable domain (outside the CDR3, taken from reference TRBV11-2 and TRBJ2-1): EAGVAQSPRYKIIEKRQSVAFWCNPISGHATLYWYQQILGQGPKLLIQFQNNGVVDDSQLPKDRFSAERLKGVDSTLKIQPAKLEDSAVYLCASSLLAGGLYNEQFFGPGTRLTVL.

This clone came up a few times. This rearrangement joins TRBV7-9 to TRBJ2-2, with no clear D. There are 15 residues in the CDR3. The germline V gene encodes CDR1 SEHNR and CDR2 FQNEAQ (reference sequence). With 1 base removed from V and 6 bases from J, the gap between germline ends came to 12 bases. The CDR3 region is CASSLELYYSGELFF. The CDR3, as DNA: TGTGCCAGCAGCTTAGAGCTATACTACTCCGGGGAGCTGTTTTTT.

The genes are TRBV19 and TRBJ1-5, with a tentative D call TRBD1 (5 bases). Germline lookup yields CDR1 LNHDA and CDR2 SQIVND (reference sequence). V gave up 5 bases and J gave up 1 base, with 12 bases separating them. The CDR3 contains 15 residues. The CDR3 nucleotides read TGTGCCAGTAGTGCGACAGTAACCAGCAATCAGCCCCAGCATTTT. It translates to CASSATVTSNQPQHF.